Listed here are 18 T cell receptor beta chains from one sample, sequenced in a study of graft-versus-host responses after intestinal transplantation. Assay used: immunoSEQ multiplex PCR; TCRdb lists only in-frame clones, some missing. In the table there are more than 85,000 clones, just under 95% of which are singletons. No cognate antigen is known for these TCRs. The input for sequencing was unstimulated CD8+ T cells sorted from spleen or lymph node cells, taken before transplant. These receptors came from a human donor who was the organ donor for an intestinal transplant.

The V and J genes are TRBV6-1 and TRBJ2-5, with D perhaps matching TRBD1 (5 bases). V lost 3 bases and J 4 bases, leaving 9 bases between the germline ends. CDR1 and CDR2 (germline): MNHNS, SASEGT. The CDR3 extends over 13 amino acids. CDR3 nucleotide sequence: TGTGCCAGCAGTGACAGGGCTGCAGAGACCCAGTACTTC. Translation gives CASSDRAAETQYF.

The rearrangement links TRBV4-1 to TRBJ2-2, with TRBD1 matching over 10 bases. Germline CDR1 is MGHRA and CDR2 is YSYEKL. J gave up 9 bases and V 3 bases, and 10 bases lay outside the gene matches. This CDR3 comprises 16 residues. This chain's CDR3 is CASSHLLGTGVRELFF. The CDR3, as DNA: TGCGCCAGCAGCCACCTTCTCGGGACAGGGGTGAGGGAGCTGTTTTTT.

The chain joins TRBV5-1 to TRBJ1-1, with a weak D call TRBD1 (6 bases). V lost 3 bases and J lost 11, with 17 bases in between. Germline CDR1 and CDR2: SGHRS and YFSETQ. The CDR3 spans 13 residues. DNA for the CDR3: TGCGCCAGCAGCTCGGATACAAGCGGGGGCGCTTTCTTT. Its translation: CASSSDTSGGAFF.

The V and J genes are TRBV5-4 and TRBJ1-1; TRBD1 matches 7 bases. This CDR3 has 14 amino acids. The germline V gene has CDR1 SGHNT and CDR2 YYREEE (reference sequence). The junction had 4 bases not matched to a gene; V was cut back by 3 bases and J by 2 bases. The CDR3 spells CASSSGGPNTEAFF. The CDR3 DNA is TGTGCCAGCAGCTCAGGGGGTCCAAACACTGAAGCTTTCTTT.

J is TRBJ2-6 and V is TRBV10-3, with D hard to call. This CDR3 comprises 14 residues. The V gene lost 6 bases and the J gene lost 1 base, with 7 bases spanning the gap. Per germline, CDR1 ENHRY and CDR2 SYGVKD. The CDR3 protein is CAISHESGANVLTF. CDR3 sequence (DNA): TGTGCCATCAGCCACGAGTCTGGGGCCAACGTCCTGACTTTC.

The genes are TRBV5-8 and TRBJ2-7; D is possibly TRBD1 (6 bases). This CDR3 has 15 amino acids. V was pared by 5 bases and J by 0 bases, with 15 bases between. CDR1 is SGHTS and CDR2 is YDEGEE in the germline V gene. The CDR3 sequence: CASSPGTLVSYEQYF. The CDR3 DNA reads as TGTGCCAGCAGTCCCGGGACACTAGTCTCCTACGAGCAGTACTTC.

The chain combines TRBV5-6 with TRBJ1-5; possible D gene TRBD1, 5 bases. Looked up from germline, CDR1 is SGHDT and CDR2 is YYEEEE. This CDR3 comprises 15 residues. Trimming stripped 0 bases from V and 5 bases from J, with 12 bases between. The CDR3 DNA follows: TGTGCCAGCAGCTTGGGGGGTGGGGGGTATCAGCCCCAGCATTTT. The encoded protein is CASSLGGGGYQPQHF.

This chain uses TRBV5-4 with TRBJ1-3; D is unclear. This CDR3 has 17 amino acids. CDR1 and CDR2 (germline): SGHNT, YYREEE (reference sequence). With 1 base removed from V and 0 bases from J, the gap between germline ends came to 14 bases. The CDR3 spells CASSLSPYSYSGNTIYF. CDR3 in DNA: TGTGCCAGCAGCTTGTCACCCTATTCCTACTCTGGAAACACCATATATTTT. Looking up the rest from reference TRBV5-4 and TRBJ1-3 gives the full variable domain: ETGVTQSPTHLIKTRGQQVTLRCSSQSGHNTVSWYQQALGQGPQFIFQYYREEENGRGNFPPRFSGLQFPNYSSELNVNALELDDSALYLCASSLSPYSYSGNTIYFGEGSWLTVV.

This chain uses TRBV19 with TRBJ1-1; tentative D call: TRBD1 (6 bases). The length of the CDR3 is 16 residues. The germline V gene encodes CDR1 LNHDA and CDR2 SQIVND (reference sequence). Trimming pared 8 bases from V and 1 base from J, leaving 20 bases between. The DNA for the CDR3 is TGTGCCAGTTCTAATCGGGACATAAATACGAACACTGAAGCTTTCTTT. It encodes CASSNRDINTNTEAFF.

This chain uses TRBV28 with TRBJ2-7, with 7 bases lining up with TRBD1. V was clipped by 6 bases and J by 3 bases; unmatched bases: 8. The CDR3 contains 14 residues. Germline V gene data show CDR1 as MDHEN and CDR2 as SYDVKM. In DNA, the CDR3 is TGTGCCAGCAGATATGGGACAGAGAGCTACGAGCAGTACTTC. Residues: CASRYGTESYEQYF.

V and J are TRBV5-1 and TRBJ2-2; 8 bases line up with TRBD1. Germline CDR1 is SGHRS and CDR2 is YFSETQ. The CDR3 contains 14 residues. V lost 0 bases to trimming and J lost 7 bases; unmatched junction nucleotides: 2. CDR3: CASSLGQGYGELFF. Written as DNA, the CDR3 is TGCGCCAGCAGCTTGGGACAGGGGTACGGGGAGCTGTTTTTT.

The chain links TRBV7-6 to TRBJ1-1, with TRBD1 matching over 7 bases. The CDR3 is 13 amino acids. Germline V lookup: CDR1 SGHVS, CDR2 FNYEAQ. V gave up 3 bases and J gave up 5 bases; unmatched junction bases: 3. The CDR3 loop reads CASSLTGRTEAFF. The DNA of the CDR3 is TGTGCCAGCAGCTTGACAGGGAGGACTGAAGCTTTCTTT. Full variable domain (rest looked up from reference TRBV7-6 and TRBJ1-1): GAGVSQSPRYKVTKRGQDVALRCDPISGHVSLYWYRQALGQGPEFLTYFNYEAQQDKSGLPNDRFSAERPEGSISTLTIQRTEQRDSAMYRCASSLTGRTEAFFGQGTRLTVV.

This chain joins TRBV9 and TRBJ1-2, with D possibly TRBD1 on 5 matching bases. Trimming left V 4 bases short and J 6 bases short, with 19 bases between. Germline CDR1 SGDLS, CDR2 YYNGEE. CDR3 length equals 15 residues. CDR3 nucleotide sequence: TGTGCCAGCAGCTCCGGGGCGGGGGTGTCCCATGGCTACACCTTC. This gives the protein CASSSGAGVSHGYTF. Variable domain in full (rest from reference TRBV9 and TRBJ1-2): DSGVTQTPKHLITATGQRVTLRCSPRSGDLSVYWYQQSLDQGLQFLIQYYNGEERAKGNILERFSAQQFPDLHSELNLSSLELGDSALYFCASSSGAGVSHGYTFGSGTRLTVV.

The rearrangement links TRBV14 to TRBJ2-1; no reliable D call. The CDR3 extends over 15 amino acids. V lost 0 bases and J 4 bases, leaving 10 bases between the germline ends. Per the germline V gene, CDR1 is SGHDN and CDR2 is FVKESK. The CDR3 sequence is CASSQEVLTYNEQFF. CDR3 coding DNA: TGTGCCAGCAGCCAAGAGGTACTTACTTACAATGAGCAGTTCTTC.

J is TRBJ2-2 and V is TRBV5-6, with unresolved D. V lost 0 bases and J 3 bases, leaving 6 bases between the germline ends. CDR1 is SGHDT and CDR2 is YYEEEE in the germline V gene. This CDR3 contains 14 residues. The CDR3 sequence is CASSLVPDTGELFF. The DNA of the CDR3 is TGTGCCAGCAGCTTGGTCCCGGACACCGGGGAGCTGTTTTTT.

The chain employs TRBV7-9 and TRBJ2-1; D is perhaps TRBD2 (6 bases). The CDR3 totals 15 residues. CDR1 SEHNR and CDR2 FQNEAQ come from the germline V gene (reference sequence). Trimming left V 5 bases short and J 8 bases short, with 19 bases between. In DNA, the CDR3 is TGTGCCAGCAGCCCAGGGACTCTCTTCGGGGATGAGCAGTTCTTC. The encoded protein is CASSPGTLFGDEQFF.

The chain employs TRBV14 and TRBJ2-3, with D perhaps TRBD1 (5 bases). The germline V and J ends were trimmed by 2 bases and 2 bases, with 23 bases remaining between them. Germline V gene lookup returns CDR1 SGHDN and CDR2 FVKESK. The CDR3 runs 19 residues. This CDR3 is CASSQPYPGIMRPTDTQYF. In DNA form, the CDR3 reads TGTGCCAGCAGCCAACCTTACCCAGGGATCATGAGACCCACAGATACGCAGTATTTT.

The V call is TRBV14, the J call TRBJ1-1; a weak D match, TRBD1 (5 bases). Germline loops: CDR1 SGHDN, CDR2 FVKESK. The CDR3 has 14 amino acids. Trimming cost V 1 base and J 10 bases, with 16 bases left between them. The CDR3 spells CASSQGGRGRGAFF. CDR3 coding DNA: TGTGCCAGCAGCCAAGGCGGTAGGGGAAGGGGAGCTTTCTTT.